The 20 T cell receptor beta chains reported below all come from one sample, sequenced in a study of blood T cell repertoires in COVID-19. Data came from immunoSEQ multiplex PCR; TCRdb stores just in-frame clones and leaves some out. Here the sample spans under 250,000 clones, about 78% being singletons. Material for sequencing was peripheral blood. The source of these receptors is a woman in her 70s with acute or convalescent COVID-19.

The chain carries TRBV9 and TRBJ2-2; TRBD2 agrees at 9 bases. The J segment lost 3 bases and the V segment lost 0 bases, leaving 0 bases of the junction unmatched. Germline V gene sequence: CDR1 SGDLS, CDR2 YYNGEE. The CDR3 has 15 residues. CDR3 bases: TGTGCCAGCAGCGTAGTAGCGGGAGACACCGGGGAGCTGTTTTTT. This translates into CASSVVAGDTGELFF.

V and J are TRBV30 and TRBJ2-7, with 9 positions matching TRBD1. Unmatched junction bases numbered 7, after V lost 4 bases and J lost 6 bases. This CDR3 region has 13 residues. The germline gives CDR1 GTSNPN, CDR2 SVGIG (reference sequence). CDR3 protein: CAWTGTGKGEQYF. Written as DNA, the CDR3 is TGTGCCTGGACCGGGACAGGGAAGGGCGAGCAGTACTTC. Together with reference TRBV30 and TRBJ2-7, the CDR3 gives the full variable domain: SQTIHQWPATLVQPVGSPLSLECTVEGTSNPNLYWYRQAAGRGLQLLFYSVGIGQISSEVPQNLSASRPQDRQFILSSKKLLLSDSGFYLCAWTGTGKGEQYFGPGTRLTVT.

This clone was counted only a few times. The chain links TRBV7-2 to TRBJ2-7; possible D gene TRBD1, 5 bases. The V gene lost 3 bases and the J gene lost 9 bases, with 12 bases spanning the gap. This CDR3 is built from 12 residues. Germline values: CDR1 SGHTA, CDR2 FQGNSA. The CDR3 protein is CASSFQGSGQYF. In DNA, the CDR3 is TGTGCCAGCAGCTTCCAGGGATCCGGGCAGTACTTC.

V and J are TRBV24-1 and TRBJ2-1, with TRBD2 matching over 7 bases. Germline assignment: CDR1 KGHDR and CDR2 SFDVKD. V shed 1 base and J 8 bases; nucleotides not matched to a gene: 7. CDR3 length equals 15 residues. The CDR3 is CATSDLSGGPDEQFF. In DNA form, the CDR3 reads TGTGCCACCAGTGATTTATCGGGAGGCCCGGATGAGCAGTTCTTC.

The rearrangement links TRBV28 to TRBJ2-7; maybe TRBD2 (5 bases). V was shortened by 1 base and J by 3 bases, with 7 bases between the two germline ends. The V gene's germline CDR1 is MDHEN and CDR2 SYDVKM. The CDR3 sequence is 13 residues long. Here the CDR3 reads CASSLSAGYEQYF. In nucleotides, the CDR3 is TGTGCCAGCAGTTTATCGGCGGGCTACGAGCAGTACTTC.

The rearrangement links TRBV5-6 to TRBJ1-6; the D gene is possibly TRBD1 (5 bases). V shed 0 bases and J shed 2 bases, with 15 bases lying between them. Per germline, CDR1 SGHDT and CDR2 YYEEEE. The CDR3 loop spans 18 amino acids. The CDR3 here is CASSLGQGQRPYNSPLHF. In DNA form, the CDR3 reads TGTGCCAGCAGCTTGGGGCAGGGTCAGAGGCCCTATAATTCACCCCTCCACTTT. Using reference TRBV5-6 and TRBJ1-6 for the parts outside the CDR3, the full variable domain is DAGVTQSPTHLIKTRGQQVTLRCSPKSGHDTVSWYQQALGQGPQFIFQYYEEEERQRGNFPDRFSGHQFPNYSSELNVNALLLGDSALYLCASSLGQGQRPYNSPLHFGNGTRLTVT.

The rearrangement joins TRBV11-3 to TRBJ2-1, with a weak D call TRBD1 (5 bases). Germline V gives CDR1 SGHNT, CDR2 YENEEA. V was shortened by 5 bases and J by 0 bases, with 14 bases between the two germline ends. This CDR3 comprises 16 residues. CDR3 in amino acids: CASSRRTSSSYNEQFF. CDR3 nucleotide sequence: TGTGCCAGCAGCCGCCGGACATCTAGCTCCTACAATGAGCAGTTCTTC.

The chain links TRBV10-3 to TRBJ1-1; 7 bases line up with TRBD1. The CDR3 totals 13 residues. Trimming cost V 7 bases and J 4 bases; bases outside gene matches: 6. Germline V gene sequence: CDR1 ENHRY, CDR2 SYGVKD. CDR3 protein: CAITTGEGTEAFF. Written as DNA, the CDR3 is TGTGCCATCACCACAGGGGAAGGCACTGAAGCTTTCTTT.

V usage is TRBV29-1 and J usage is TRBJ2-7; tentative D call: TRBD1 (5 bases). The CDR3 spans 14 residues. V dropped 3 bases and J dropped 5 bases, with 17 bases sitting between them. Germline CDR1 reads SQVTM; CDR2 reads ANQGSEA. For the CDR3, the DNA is TGCAGCGTTGACATCGGGCAGGGTCTCGACGAGCAGTACTTC. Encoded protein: CSVDIGQGLDEQYF.

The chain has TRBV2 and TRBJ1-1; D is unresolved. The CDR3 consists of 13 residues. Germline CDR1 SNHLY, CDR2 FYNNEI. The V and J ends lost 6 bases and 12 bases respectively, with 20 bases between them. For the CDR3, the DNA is TGTGCCAGCAGCCTAGGCCCCCAGCAGAACCCTTTCTTT. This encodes CASSLGPQQNPFF.

CDR3 in amino acids: CASSIQGANEKLFF. The CDR3 coding sequence is TGTGCCAGTAGTATCCAGGGGGCGAATGAAAAACTGTTTTTT. The chain combines TRBV19 with TRBJ1-4; 8 bases are shared with TRBD1. With V trimmed by 3 bases and J by 5 bases, 2 bases remained unmatched. Germline V gene lookup returns CDR1 LNHDA and CDR2 SQIVND (reference sequence). CDR3 length: 14 residues.

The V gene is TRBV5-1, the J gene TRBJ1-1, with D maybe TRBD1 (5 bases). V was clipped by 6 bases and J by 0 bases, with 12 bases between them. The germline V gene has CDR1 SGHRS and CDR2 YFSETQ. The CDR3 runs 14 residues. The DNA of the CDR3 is TGCGCCAGCACCTTTGACAGCATGAACACTGAAGCTTTCTTT. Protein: CASTFDSMNTEAFF.

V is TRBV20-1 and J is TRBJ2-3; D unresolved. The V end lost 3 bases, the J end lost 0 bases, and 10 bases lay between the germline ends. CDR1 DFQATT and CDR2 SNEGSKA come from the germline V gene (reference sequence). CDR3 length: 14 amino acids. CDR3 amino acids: CSASILLSTDTQYF. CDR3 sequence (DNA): TGCAGTGCTAGTATACTCCTTAGCACAGATACGCAGTATTTT.

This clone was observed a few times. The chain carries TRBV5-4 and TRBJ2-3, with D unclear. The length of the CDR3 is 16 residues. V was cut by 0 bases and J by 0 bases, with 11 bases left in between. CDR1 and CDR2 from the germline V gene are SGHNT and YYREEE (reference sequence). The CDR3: CASSLGARRSTDTQYF. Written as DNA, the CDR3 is TGTGCCAGCAGCTTGGGAGCGAGAAGGAGCACAGATACGCAGTATTTT.

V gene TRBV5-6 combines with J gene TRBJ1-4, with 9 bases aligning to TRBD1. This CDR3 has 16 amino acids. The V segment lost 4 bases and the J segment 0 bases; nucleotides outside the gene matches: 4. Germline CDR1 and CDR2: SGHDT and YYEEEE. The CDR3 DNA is TGTGCCAGCAGCGAGACAGGGGGTGCAACTAATGAAAAACTGTTTTTT. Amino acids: CASSETGGATNEKLFF.

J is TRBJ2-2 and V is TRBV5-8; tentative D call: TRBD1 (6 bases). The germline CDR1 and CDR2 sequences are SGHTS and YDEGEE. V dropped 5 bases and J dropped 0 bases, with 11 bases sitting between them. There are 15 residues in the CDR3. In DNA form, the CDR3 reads TGTGCCAGCAGGCCGGGACACCCGAACACCGGGGAGCTGTTTTTT. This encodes CASRPGHPNTGELFF.

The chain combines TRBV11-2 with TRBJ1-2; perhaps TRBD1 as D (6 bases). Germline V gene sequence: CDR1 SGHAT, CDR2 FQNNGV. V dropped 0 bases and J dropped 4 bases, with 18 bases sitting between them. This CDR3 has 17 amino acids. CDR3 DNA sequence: TGTGCCAGCAGCTTAGATCGGTCCCAGGGGATTCTCTATGGCTACACCTTC. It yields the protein CASSLDRSQGILYGYTF.

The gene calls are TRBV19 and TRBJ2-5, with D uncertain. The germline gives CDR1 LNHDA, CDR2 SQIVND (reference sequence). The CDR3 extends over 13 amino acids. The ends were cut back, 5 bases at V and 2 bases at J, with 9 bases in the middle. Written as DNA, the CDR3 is TGTGCCAGTAGTGAGAGGCAGCAAGAGACCCAGTACTTC. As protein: CASSERQQETQYF.

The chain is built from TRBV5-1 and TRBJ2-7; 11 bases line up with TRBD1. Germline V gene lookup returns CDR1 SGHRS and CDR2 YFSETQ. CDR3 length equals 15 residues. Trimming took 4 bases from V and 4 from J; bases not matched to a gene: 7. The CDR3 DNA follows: TGCGCCAGCAGCGATCGGACAGGGGGCTTTTACGAGCAGTACTTC. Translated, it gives CASSDRTGGFYEQYF.

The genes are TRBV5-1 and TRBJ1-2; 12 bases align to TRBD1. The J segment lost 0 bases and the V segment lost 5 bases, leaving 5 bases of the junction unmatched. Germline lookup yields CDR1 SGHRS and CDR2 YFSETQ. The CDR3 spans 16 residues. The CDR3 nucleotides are TGCGCCAGCAGAGGGACAGGGGGCTCTACTAACTATGGCTACACCTTC. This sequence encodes CASRGTGGSTNYGYTF.